This is a list of T cell receptor beta chains from one sample in a study of OX40 agonist ivuxolimab in advanced cancers. TCRdb keeps only in-frame clones here, not all; method: immunoSEQ multiplex PCR. The table has 58,000 or so clones, approximately 92% seen once. Sequences were derived from CD4+ or CD8+ T cells sorted from blood, sampled in a trial of the OX40 agonist ivuxolimab. The receptors originated from an adult with an advanced solid tumor such as melanoma, head and neck, liver or kidney cancer. The CDR3 runs from the conserved cysteine through the conserved F or W. A D gene is named only where the DNA matches it firmly. Clone size is not always given. Where it is, it says once, few, many or a class for expanded clones.

TGTGCCAGCAGCTCAGCCGCGCAGGCCCTCCACTTT,CASSSAAQALHF,NA,NA,TRBV7-9,TRBJ1-6
TGTGCCAGCAGTTTATCAGGCGGAGGCAGGAACGAGCAGTACTTC,CASSLSGGGRNEQYF,NA,NA,TRBV27,TRBJ2-7
TGTGCCAGCAGCTTGAGGGGTGAGGAGACCCAGTACTTC,CASSLRGEETQYF,NA,NA,TRBV11-3,TRBJ2-5
TGTGCCAGCAGCCGAGGGGGGGCGACAGGGATTAACACTGAAGCTTTCTTT,CASSRGGATGINTEAFF,TRBD1,NA,TRBV28,TRBJ1-1
TGTGCCAGCAGCTTAACAGGGCTCTACGAGCAGTACTTC,CASSLTGLYEQYF,NA,NA,TRBV7-9,TRBJ2-7
TGTGCCAGCAGCGCAGGGGGCTTTCAGCCCCAGCATTTT,CASSAGGFQPQHF,TRBD1,NA,TRBV9,TRBJ1-5
TGTGCCACCAGCACTCCCGGCGGTTTCTCTGGAAACACCATATATTTT,CATSTPGGFSGNTIYF,NA,NA,TRBV15,TRBJ1-3
TGTGCCAGCAGCTTAGGGGACAGGGACTCCTACGAGCAGTACTTC,CASSLGDRDSYEQYF,TRBD1,NA,TRBV13,TRBJ2-7
TGTGCCAGCAGCTTAGACAGCTTCTATGGCTACACCTTC,CASSLDSFYGYTF,NA,few,TRBV7-9,TRBJ1-2
TGCGCCAGCAGCTTGGCTGGCTCCAAAAACATTCAGTACTTC,CASSLAGSKNIQYF,NA,NA,TRBV5-1,TRBJ2-4
TGCAGCGTTGAAGCGGGAACCGAGAACATTCAGTACTTC,CSVEAGTENIQYF,NA,once,TRBV29-1,TRBJ2-4
TGCAGCGTTGACCCGGGACACGAGAAACCTAGCACAGATACGCAGTATTTT,CSVDPGHEKPSTDTQYF,NA,NA,TRBV29-1,TRBJ2-3
TGTGCCAGTAGTATAACAGGCGACGAGCAGTACTTC,CASSITGDEQYF,NA,NA,TRBV19,TRBJ2-7
TGTGCCAGCTCACTGGACAGCAGCTATGGCTACACCTTC,CASSLDSSYGYTF,NA,NA,TRBV18,TRBJ1-2
TGTGCCACCAGCGAACGCAGGGGGCTGGAAAAACTGTTTTTT,CATSERRGLEKLFF,TRBD1,NA,TRBV15,TRBJ1-4
TGTGCCAGCAGCCCAGGTGGGATCGAAGAGACCCAGTACTTC,CASSPGGIEETQYF,NA,NA,TRBV7-3,TRBJ2-5
TGTGCCAGCAGTGATGGACTAGCGGGGGGGAACACCGGGGAGCTGTTTTTT,CASSDGLAGGNTGELFF,TRBD2,NA,TRBV6-1,TRBJ2-2
TGTGCCAGCCAGACAGGGGTCACCGGGGAGCTGTTTTTT,CASQTGVTGELFF,TRBD1,NA,TRBV6-5,TRBJ2-2
TGTGCCAGCAGCTTAGTCGAAGTCGGCACTGAAGCTTTCTTT,CASSLVEVGTEAFF,NA,NA,TRBV7-2,TRBJ1-1
TGTGCCAGTAGTTGGACTAGCGGCGGGACAAATGAGCAGTTCTTC,CASSWTSGGTNEQFF,TRBD2,NA,TRBV19,TRBJ2-1
TGTGCCAGCAGCGTAGCAGGCTTCATCCCAGATACGCAGTATTTT,CASSVAGFIPDTQYF,NA,few,TRBV9,TRBJ2-3
TGCAGCGTTGAAACGGGGGTCTCTGGAAACACCATATATTTT,CSVETGVSGNTIYF,NA,NA,TRBV29-1,TRBJ1-3
TGTGCCAGTAGTGCTCCGGGACTAGCGGGAGGGCACTCCGAGCAGTACTTC,CASSAPGLAGGHSEQYF,TRBD2,few,TRBV19,TRBJ2-7
TGTGCCACCACCCCCGGACAGGGATACCAAGAGACCCAGTACTTC,CATTPGQGYQETQYF,TRBD1,NA,TRBV15,TRBJ2-5
TGCGCCAGCAGCTTGCACCCCCGGACAGAACTCAACACTGAAGCTTTCTTT,CASSLHPRTELNTEAFF,NA,NA,TRBV5-1,TRBJ1-1
TGTGCCAGCAGCCACGGACTAGAGCAGGATACGCAGTATTTT,CASSHGLEQDTQYF,TRBD2,NA,TRBV5-4,TRBJ2-3
TGCAGCGTGCCCAGGGACAACTCCTACGAGCAGTACTTC,CSVPRDNSYEQYF,NA,NA,TRBV29-1,TRBJ2-7